These 2 T cell receptor beta chains were all obtained from the same sample, sequenced in a study of blood T cell repertoires in COVID-19. The repertoire was sequenced with immunoSEQ multiplex PCR; TCRdb's copy has only in-frame clones and lacks some. The data show about 210,000 clones, with less than 90% seen just once and approximately 0.7% held by the top ten. Sequenced input: peripheral blood. The receptors originated from a middle-aged man with acute or convalescent COVID-19.

The gene calls are TRBV4-1 and TRBJ2-7; maybe TRBD1 (7 bases). The CDR3 is 16 residues long. Trimming left V 5 bases short and J 6 bases short, with 23 bases between. CDR1 and CDR2 (germline): MGHRA, YSYEKL. The CDR3 here is CASSARGDFPSFEQYF. DNA for the CDR3: TGCGCCAGCAGCGCCAGGGGGGACTTCCCGTCTTTCGAGCAGTACTTC.

The V call is TRBV2, the J call TRBJ2-5; 11 bases align to TRBD2. CDR1 and CDR2 from the germline V gene are SNHLY and FYNNEI. This CDR3 is 20 amino acids long. The trim removed 0 bases at V and 0 bases at J, leaving 12 bases unmatched. The CDR3 nucleotides are TGTGCCAGCAGTGAAGCGGGGGCTAGCGGGGGGTTCATCAACCAAGAGACCCAGTACTTC. Translated: CASSEAGASGGFINQETQYF. The full variable domain, rest sourced from reference TRBV2 and TRBJ2-5, is EPEVTQTPSHQVTQMGQEVILRCVPISNHLYFYWYRQILGQKVEFLVSFYNNEISEKSEIFDDQFSVERPDGSNFTLKIRSTKLEDSAMYFCASSEAGASGGFINQETQYFGPGTRLLVL.